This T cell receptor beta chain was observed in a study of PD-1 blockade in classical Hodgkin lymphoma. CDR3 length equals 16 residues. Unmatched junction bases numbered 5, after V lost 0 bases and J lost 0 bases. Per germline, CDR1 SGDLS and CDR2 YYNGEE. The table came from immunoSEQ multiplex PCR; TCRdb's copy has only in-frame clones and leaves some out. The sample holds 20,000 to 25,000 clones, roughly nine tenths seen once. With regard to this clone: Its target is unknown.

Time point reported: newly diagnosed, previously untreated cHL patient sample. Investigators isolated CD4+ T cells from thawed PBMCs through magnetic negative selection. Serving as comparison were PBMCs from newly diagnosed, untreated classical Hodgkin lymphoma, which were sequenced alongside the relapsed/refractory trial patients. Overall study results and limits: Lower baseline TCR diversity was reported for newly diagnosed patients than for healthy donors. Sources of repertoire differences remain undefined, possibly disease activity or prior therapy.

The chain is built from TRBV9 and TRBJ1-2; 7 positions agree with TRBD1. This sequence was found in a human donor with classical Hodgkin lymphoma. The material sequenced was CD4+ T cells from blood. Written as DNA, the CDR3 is TGTGCCAGCAGCGTAGCGGGACAGTATCCTAACTATGGCTACACCTTC. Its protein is CASSVAGQYPNYGYTF.